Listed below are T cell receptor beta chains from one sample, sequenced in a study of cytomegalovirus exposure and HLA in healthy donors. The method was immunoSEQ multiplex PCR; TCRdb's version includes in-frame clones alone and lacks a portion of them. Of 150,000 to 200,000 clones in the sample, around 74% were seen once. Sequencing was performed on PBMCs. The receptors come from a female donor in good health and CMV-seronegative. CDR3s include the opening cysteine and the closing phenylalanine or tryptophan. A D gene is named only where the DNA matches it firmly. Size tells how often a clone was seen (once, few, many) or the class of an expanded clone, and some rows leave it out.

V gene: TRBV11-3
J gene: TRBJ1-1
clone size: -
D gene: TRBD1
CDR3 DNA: TGTGCCAGCAGCCTCTCAGGGGGCGAAGGTACTGAAGCTTTCTTT
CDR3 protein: CASSLSGGEGTEAFF

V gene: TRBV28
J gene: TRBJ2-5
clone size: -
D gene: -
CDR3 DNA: TGTGCCAGCAGTATCGGGACTGGGGAGACCCAGTACTTC
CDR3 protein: CASSIGTGETQYF

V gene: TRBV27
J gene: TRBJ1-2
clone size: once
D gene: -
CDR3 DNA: TGTGCCAGCACCGACAGGTGGGGCTATGGCTACACCTTC
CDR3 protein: CASTDRWGYGYTF

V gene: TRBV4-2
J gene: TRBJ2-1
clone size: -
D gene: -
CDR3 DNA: TGTGCCAGCAGCCAAGTCCGCAATGAGCAGTTCTTC
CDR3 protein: CASSQVRNEQFF

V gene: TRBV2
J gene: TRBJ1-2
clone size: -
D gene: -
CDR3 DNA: TGTGCCAGCAGTGTAGGGAGACAGGTTACCTATGGCTACACCTTC
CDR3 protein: CASSVGRQVTYGYTF

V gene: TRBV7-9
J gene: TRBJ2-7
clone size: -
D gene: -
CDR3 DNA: TGTGCCAGCAGCTTAACGTCGGGGGAACGATACGAGCAGTACTTC
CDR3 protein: CASSLTSGERYEQYF

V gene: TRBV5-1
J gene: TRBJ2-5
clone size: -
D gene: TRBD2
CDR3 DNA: TGCGCCAGCTGCACGACTAGCGGAGGGGAGACCCAGTACTTC
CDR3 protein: CASCTTSGGETQYF

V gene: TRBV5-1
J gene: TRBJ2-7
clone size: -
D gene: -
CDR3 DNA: TGCGCCAGCAGCTTGGCAGGGAACGAGCAGTACTTC
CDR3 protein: CASSLAGNEQYF

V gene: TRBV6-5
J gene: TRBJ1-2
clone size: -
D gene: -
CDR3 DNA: TGTGCCAGCAGCCCAGGGCCCACTAACTATGGCTACACCTTC
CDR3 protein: CASSPGPTNYGYTF

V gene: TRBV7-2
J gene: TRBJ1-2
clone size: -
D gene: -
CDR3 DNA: TGTGCCAGCAGCTTAAAGGCGACAAACTATGGCTACACCTTC
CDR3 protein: CASSLKATNYGYTF

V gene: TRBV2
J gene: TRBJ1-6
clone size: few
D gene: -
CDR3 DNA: TGTGCCAGCAGTGGGACACATAGCTCCTATAATTCACCCCTCCACTTT
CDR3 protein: CASSGTHSSYNSPLHF

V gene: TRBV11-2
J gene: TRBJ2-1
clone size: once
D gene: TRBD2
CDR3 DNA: TGTGCCAGCAGCCCTGCCGGGGGCGGGGGGGTTAATGAGCAGTTCTTC
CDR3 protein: CASSPAGGGGVNEQFF

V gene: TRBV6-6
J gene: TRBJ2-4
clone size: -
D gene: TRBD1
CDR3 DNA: TGTGCCAGCCTGCAAGGACAGGGCGGTGAAAACATTCAGTACTTC
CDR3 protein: CASLQGQGGENIQYF

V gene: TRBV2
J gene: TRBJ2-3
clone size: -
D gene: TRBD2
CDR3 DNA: TGTGCCAGCAGTGAAGTTATAGCGGGGGGCAGCACAGATACGCAGTATTTT
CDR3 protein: CASSEVIAGGSTDTQYF

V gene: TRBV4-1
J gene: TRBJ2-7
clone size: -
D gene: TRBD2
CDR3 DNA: TGCGCCAGCAGCCAACAGGAGACTAGCGGGAGTTCCTACGAGCAGTACTTC
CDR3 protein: CASSQQETSGSSYEQYF

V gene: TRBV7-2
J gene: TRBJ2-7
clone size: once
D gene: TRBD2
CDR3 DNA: TGTGCCAGCAGCTCCAGCGGGACTAGTAGCCACGAGCAGTACTTC
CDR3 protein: CASSSSGTSSHEQYF

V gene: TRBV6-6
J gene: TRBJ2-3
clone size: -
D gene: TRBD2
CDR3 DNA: TGTGCCAGCAGCGGCCACGGGCGGGGGGGATGGGATACGCAGTATTTT
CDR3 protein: CASSGHGRGGWDTQYF

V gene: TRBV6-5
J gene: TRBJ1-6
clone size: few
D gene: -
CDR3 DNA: TGTGCCAGCAGTGCCTCACGGAGAGATTCACCCCTCCACTTT
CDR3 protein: CASSASRRDSPLHF

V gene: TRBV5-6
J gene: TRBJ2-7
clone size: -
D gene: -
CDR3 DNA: TGTGCCAGCAGCCACGGACTGAGCTACGAGCAGTACTTC
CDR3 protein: CASSHGLSYEQYF

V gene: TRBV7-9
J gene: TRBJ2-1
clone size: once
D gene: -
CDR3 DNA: TGTGCCAGCAGCTTAGCGGGGCTGGGGGACAATAAGCAGTTCTTC
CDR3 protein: CASSLAGLGDNKQFF

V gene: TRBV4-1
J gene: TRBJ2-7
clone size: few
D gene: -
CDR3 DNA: TGCGCCAGCAGCCAAACAGCTTTAAACTCCTACGAGCAGTACTTC
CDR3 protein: CASSQTALNSYEQYF

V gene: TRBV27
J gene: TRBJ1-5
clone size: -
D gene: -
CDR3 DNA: TGTGCCAGCAGTTTATTTCCTGGCAATCAGCCCCAGCATTTT
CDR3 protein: CASSLFPGNQPQHF

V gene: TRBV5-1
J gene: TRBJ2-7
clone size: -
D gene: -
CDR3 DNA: TGCGCCAGCAGCCTTGGGACACAATACGAGCAGTACTTC
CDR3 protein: CASSLGTQYEQYF

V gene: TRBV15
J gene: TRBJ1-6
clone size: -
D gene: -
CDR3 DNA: TGTGCCACCAGCAGAGAACGGTTTACTAATTCACCCCTCCACTTT
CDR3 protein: CATSRERFTNSPLHF

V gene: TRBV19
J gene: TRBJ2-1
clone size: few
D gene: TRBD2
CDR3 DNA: TGTGCCAGTAGCACCCATACCGGACTAGCGGGAGGGTTTGGGGGTGAGCAGTTCTTC
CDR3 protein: CASSTHTGLAGGFGGEQFF

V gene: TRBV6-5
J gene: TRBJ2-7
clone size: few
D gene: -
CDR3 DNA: TGTGCCAGCACTACGGACAGCTACGAGCAGTACTTC
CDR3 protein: CASTTDSYEQYF

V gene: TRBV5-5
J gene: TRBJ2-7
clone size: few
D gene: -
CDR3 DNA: TGTGCCAGCAGCTTGCTAGCAGGGGTTTTCTACGAGCAGTACTTC
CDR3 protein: CASSLLAGVFYEQYF

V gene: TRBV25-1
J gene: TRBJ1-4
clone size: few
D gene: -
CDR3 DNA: TGTGCCAGCAGTGAAGGCGGTGGAGTAAGTGAAAAACTGTTTTTT
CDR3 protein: CASSEGGGVSEKLFF

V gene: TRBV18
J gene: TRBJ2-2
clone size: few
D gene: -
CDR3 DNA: TGTGCCAGCTCACCTCTACAGGGAAACCAAGGTGGGGAGCTGTTTTTT
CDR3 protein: CASSPLQGNQGGELFF

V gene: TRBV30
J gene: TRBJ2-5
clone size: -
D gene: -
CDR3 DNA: TGTGCCTGGAGTCGCAGGGAAGAGACCCAGTACTTC
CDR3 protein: CAWSRREETQYF

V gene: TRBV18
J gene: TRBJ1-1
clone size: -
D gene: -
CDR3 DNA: TGTGCCAGCTCACCACCCGGACAGACCGCGAACACTGAAGCTTTCTTT
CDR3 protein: CASSPPGQTANTEAFF

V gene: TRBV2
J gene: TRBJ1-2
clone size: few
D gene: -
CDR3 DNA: TGTGCCAGCAACAGGGAACTGGCCTATGGCTACACCTTC
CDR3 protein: CASNRELAYGYTF

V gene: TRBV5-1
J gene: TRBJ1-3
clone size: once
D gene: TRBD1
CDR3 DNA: TGCGCCAGCAGCTTGAAAGGACAGGGAGTCGCCGGAAACACCATATATTTT
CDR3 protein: CASSLKGQGVAGNTIYF

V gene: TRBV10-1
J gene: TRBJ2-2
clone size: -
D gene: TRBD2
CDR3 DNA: TGCGCCACGAGCGGGGGGGTCACCGGGGAGCTGTTTTTT
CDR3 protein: CATSGGVTGELFF

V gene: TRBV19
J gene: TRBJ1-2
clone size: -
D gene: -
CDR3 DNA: TGTGCCAGTGCCGCGGATACCAATAACTATGGCTACACCTTC
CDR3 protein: CASAADTNNYGYTF

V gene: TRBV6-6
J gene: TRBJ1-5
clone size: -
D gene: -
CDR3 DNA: TGTGCCAGCAGTTTCATCCAGGGGCGCGGCAATCAGCCCCAGCATTTT
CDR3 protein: CASSFIQGRGNQPQHF

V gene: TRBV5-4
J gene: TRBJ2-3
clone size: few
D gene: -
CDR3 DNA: TGTGCCAGCAGCTTGGCCGATGACAGAGCCACAGATACGCAGTATTTT
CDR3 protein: CASSLADDRATDTQYF

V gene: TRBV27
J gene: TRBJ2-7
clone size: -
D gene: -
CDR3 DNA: TGTGCCAGCAGTTTACTCGGGCGGGATAAATACGAGCAGTACTTC
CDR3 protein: CASSLLGRDKYEQYF

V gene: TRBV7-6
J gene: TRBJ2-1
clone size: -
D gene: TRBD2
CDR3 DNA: TGTGCCAGCAGCTTAGGGGGACTAGCGGGAAATGAGCAGTTCTTC
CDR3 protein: CASSLGGLAGNEQFF

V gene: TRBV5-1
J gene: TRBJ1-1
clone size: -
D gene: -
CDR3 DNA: TGCGCCAGCAGCTTCGCGGGGATTGAAGCTTTCTTT
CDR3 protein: CASSFAGIEAFF

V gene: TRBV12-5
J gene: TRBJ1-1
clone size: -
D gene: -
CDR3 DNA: TGTGCTAGTGGTGCACAGGTGAACACTGAAGCTTTCTTT
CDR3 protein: CASGAQVNTEAFF

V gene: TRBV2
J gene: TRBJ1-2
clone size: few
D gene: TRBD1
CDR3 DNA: TGTGCCAGCAGAAATCCCTCGGGACAGGGAATCTATGGCTACACCTTC
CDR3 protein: CASRNPSGQGIYGYTF

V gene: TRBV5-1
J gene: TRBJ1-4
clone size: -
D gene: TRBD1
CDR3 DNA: TGCGCCAGCAGCCTAGGACAGGGGAGTTACGAAAAACTGTTTTTT
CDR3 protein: CASSLGQGSYEKLFF

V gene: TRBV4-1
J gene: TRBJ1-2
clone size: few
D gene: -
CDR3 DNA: TGCGCCAGCAGCCAACCCGCCGAAACAGGGCACGGAGGCTACACCTTC
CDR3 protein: CASSQPAETGHGGYTF

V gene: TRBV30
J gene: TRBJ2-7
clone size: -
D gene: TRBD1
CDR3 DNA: TGTGCCTGGAGTGAGGGACAGCACAGAGGCTACGAGCAGTACTTC
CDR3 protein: CAWSEGQHRGYEQYF

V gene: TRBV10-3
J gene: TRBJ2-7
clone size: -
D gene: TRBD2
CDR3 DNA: TGTGCCATCAGTGTAACTAGCGGAACCTACGAGCAGTACTTC
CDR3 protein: CAISVTSGTYEQYF